Below, 24 T cell receptor beta chains from the same sample are listed, as sequenced in a study of blood T cell repertoires in COVID-19. Sequencing used immunoSEQ multiplex PCR; TCRdb keeps in-frame clones, though not all of them. Of more than 130,000 clones listed, approximately 80% are singletons. The sequenced sample was peripheral blood. The source of these receptors is an elderly woman in a cohort sampled during active or convalescent COVID-19.

This clone appeared a few times. V gene TRBV6-2 or TRBV6-3 combines with J gene TRBJ2-7, with 7 bases identical to TRBD1. With V trimmed by 6 bases and J by 0 bases, 5 bases remained unmatched. The CDR3 spans 14 residues. Germline CDR1 and CDR2: MNHEY and SVGEGT. For the CDR3, the DNA is TGTGCCAGCAGCCGAGACAGGGTCTCCTACGAGCAGTACGTC. Translation: CASSRDRVSYEQYV.

This clone was seen once. V is TRBV18 and J is TRBJ1-4, with TRBD1 identical over 10 bases. The V segment lost 6 bases and the J segment 7 bases; nucleotides outside the gene matches: 8. The germline gives CDR1 KGHSH, CDR2 LQKENI. CDR3 length: 15 amino acids. CDR3 bases: TGTGCCAGCTCCCTCACGGGACAGGGGACTGAAAAACTGTTTTTT. Protein sequence: CASSLTGQGTEKLFF.

The V gene is TRBV5-4, the J gene TRBJ2-5; 7 bases agree with TRBD1. The CDR3 spans 13 residues. Trimming removed 3 bases from V and 5 bases from J; junction bases left unmatched: 4. Germline CDR1 SGHNT, CDR2 YYREEE (reference sequence). CDR3 residues: CASSSDREETQYF. In nucleotides, the CDR3 is TGTGCCAGCAGCTCCGACAGGGAGGAGACCCAGTACTTC.

The rearrangement links TRBV20-1 to TRBJ2-7; maybe TRBD2 (7 bases). V was trimmed by 3 bases and J by 4 bases, leaving 10 bases between them. The CDR3 runs 12 residues. Germline CDR1 DFQATT, CDR2 SNEGSKA (reference sequence). The CDR3 is CSASRGGYEQYV. As DNA, the CDR3 is TGCAGTGCTAGTAGGGGGGGGTACGAGCAGTACGTC.

This clone showed up just once. The J gene is TRBJ2-3, the V gene TRBV10-2; 10 bases match TRBD2. Germline V CDR1 and CDR2: WSHSY, SAAADI. The CDR3 sequence is 14 residues long. V lost 6 bases to trimming and J lost 3 bases; unmatched junction nucleotides: 3. The DNA of the CDR3 is TGCGCCAGCAGGTGGACTAGCGGTACAGATACGCAGTATTTT. This translates into CASRWTSGTDTQYF.

The chain joins TRBV28 to TRBJ1-1; 10 bases line up with TRBD1. The V segment lost 2 bases and the J segment 11 bases; nucleotides outside the gene matches: 11. This CDR3 spans 15 amino acids. Germline CDR1 MDHEN, CDR2 SYDVKM. For the CDR3, the DNA is TGTGCCAGCAGTTTAAATCCGGGACAGGGGCTTCGGGCTTTCTTT. It encodes CASSLNPGQGLRAFF.

V usage is TRBV30 and J usage is TRBJ2-3; TRBD2 aligns across 15 bases. From germline, CDR1 is GTSNPN and CDR2 SVGIG (reference sequence). The ends lost 6 bases at V and 7 bases at J; junction bases unmatched: 17. This CDR3 is 18 amino acids long. This CDR3 reads CACKPGLAGGRMVNTQYF. Written as DNA, the CDR3 is TGTGCCTGCAAGCCGGGACTAGCGGGGGGTAGGATGGTAAATACGCAGTATTTT.

This chain links TRBV19 with TRBJ2-7; D may be TRBD1 (6 bases). V shed 5 bases and J shed 4 bases, with 18 bases lying between them. The CDR3 is 15 residues long. The germline CDR1 and CDR2 sequences are LNHDA and SQIVND (reference sequence). The CDR3 region has the DNA TGTGCCAGTAGTCCTCAACAGGGATCGAATTACGAGCAGTACTTC. Protein: CASSPQQGSNYEQYF.

There are a few counts of this clone. The chain carries TRBV12-3 or TRBV12-4 and TRBJ1-5; maybe TRBD1 (5 bases). The CDR3 has 13 amino acids. The V gene lost 5 bases and the J gene lost 4 bases, with 9 bases spanning the gap. The CDR3, as DNA: TGTGCCAGCAGTCCAGACAGAAATCAGCCCCAGCATTTT. This translates into CASSPDRNQPQHF.

The chain joins TRBV6-1 to TRBJ1-1; 8 bases agree with TRBD1. There are 15 residues in the CDR3. Per germline, CDR1 MNHNS and CDR2 SASEGT. Germline trimming cut 3 bases from V and 4 bases from J; bases unmatched to any gene: 7. The CDR3, as DNA: TGTGCCAGCAGTGACCGGACAGGGATGGGCACTGAAGCTTTCTTT. Protein sequence: CASSDRTGMGTEAFF.

The chain recombines TRBV2 with TRBJ2-1, with a weak D call TRBD2 (6 bases). CDR1 and CDR2 from the germline V gene are SNHLY and FYNNEI. Trimming took 6 bases from V and 2 from J, leaving 14 bases between them. This CDR3 region has 15 residues. The CDR3 region is CASRSGTSTYNEQFF. CDR3 nucleotide sequence: TGTGCCAGCAGATCCGGGACTTCAACCTACAATGAGCAGTTCTTC. The whole variable domain, filled in from reference TRBV2 and TRBJ2-1, reads EPEVTQTPSHQVTQMGQEVILRCVPISNHLYFYWYRQILGQKVEFLVSFYNNEISEKSEIFDDQFSVERPDGSNFTLKIRSTKLEDSAMYFCASRSGTSTYNEQFFGPGTRLTVL.

The chain couples TRBV4-2 to TRBJ1-3; tentative D call: TRBD1 (5 bases). This CDR3 contains 15 residues. Germline CDR1 reads LGHNA; CDR2 reads YNFKEQ. Trimming left V 5 bases short and J 3 bases short, with 14 bases between. The CDR3 loop reads CASSSRGAGGNTIYF. The DNA of the CDR3 is TGTGCCAGCAGCTCCCGCGGGGCGGGTGGAAACACCATATATTTT.

V gene TRBV6-6 combines with J gene TRBJ1-1, with 8 bases fitting TRBD1. Losses at the gene ends were 6 bases for V and 3 bases for J; bases not matched to a gene: 9. The germline V gene encodes CDR1 MNHNY and CDR2 SVGAGI (reference sequence). The CDR3 sequence is 15 residues long. In DNA, the CDR3 is TGTGCCAGCAGGACCAGGGGGCGAAGGGACACTGAAGCTTTCTTT. It is translated as CASRTRGRRDTEAFF.

This clone was picked up a small number of times. This chain uses TRBV19 with TRBJ1-3; D not certain. V was pared by 2 bases and J by 8 bases, with 13 bases between. Germline V gene sequence: CDR1 LNHDA, CDR2 SQIVND (reference sequence). This CDR3 contains 14 residues. CDR3 residues: CASSIISMRDTIYF. DNA for the CDR3: TGTGCCAGTAGTATAATCTCAATGCGGGACACCATATATTTT.

V is TRBV27 and J is TRBJ2-3, with 15 bases aligning to TRBD2. Germline V gives CDR1 MNHEY, CDR2 SMNVEV (reference sequence). V trimming: 6 bases; J trimming: 5 bases; junction bases outside the gene matches: 3. The CDR3 totals 15 residues. The CDR3 reads CASSGLAGGRDTQYF. The CDR3, as DNA: TGTGCCAGCAGCGGACTAGCGGGGGGGAGAGATACGCAGTATTTT.

This chain links TRBV5-1 with TRBJ2-1; 8 bases map to TRBD2. Germline-derived CDR1 and CDR2 are SGHRS and YFSETQ. The CDR3 consists of 16 residues. V lost 0 bases and J lost 9; bases outside the gene matches: 11. CDR3 in DNA: TGCGCCAGCAGCTTGGCCGGGGGAGCGGGAGTTGGTGAGCAGTTCTTC. As protein: CASSLAGGAGVGEQFF.

DNA of the CDR3: TGTGCCAGCAGTGAACTCCGGGACAGCTCTGGAAACACCATATATTTT. It codes for CASSELRDSSGNTIYF. The chain carries TRBV2 and TRBJ1-3; 7 bases agree with TRBD1. V dropped 2 bases and J dropped 0; count of bases not matched to a gene: 4. The CDR3 has 16 amino acids. The germline gives CDR1 SNHLY, CDR2 FYNNEI. Full variable domain (rest looked up from reference TRBV2 and TRBJ1-3): EPEVTQTPSHQVTQMGQEVILRCVPISNHLYFYWYRQILGQKVEFLVSFYNNEISEKSEIFDDQFSVERPDGSNFTLKIRSTKLEDSAMYFCASSELRDSSGNTIYFGEGSWLTVV.

The chain links TRBV19 to TRBJ1-2; 7 bases agree with TRBD1. V lost 2 bases and J lost 4; bases outside the gene matches: 4. From germline, CDR1 is LNHDA and CDR2 SQIVND (reference sequence). This CDR3 is built from 14 residues. CDR3 nucleotides: TGTGCCAGTAGTATAACAGGGGTCGGCTATGGCTACACCTTC. It specifies CASSITGVGYGYTF.

The chain uses TRBV2 and TRBJ2-2, with a tentative D call TRBD1 (6 bases). CDR1 is SNHLY, CDR2 FYNNEI, per germline. The CDR3 sequence is 16 residues long. Trimming removed 6 bases at V and 3 bases at J, with 17 bases between. The CDR3 here is CASSRDRTLDTGELFF. The CDR3 nucleotides are TGTGCCAGCAGCCGAGACAGGACTTTGGACACCGGGGAGCTGTTTTTT.

The CDR3 protein is CASSQVLGTDTQYF. In DNA form, the CDR3 reads TGCGCCAGCAGCCAAGTCTTAGGCACAGATACGCAGTATTTT. The chain employs TRBV4-1 and TRBJ2-3; D uncertain. CDR1 and CDR2 from the germline V gene are MGHRA and YSYEKL. Between the trimmed V and J ends, which lost 1 base and 1 base, there was a span of 6 bases. The CDR3 length is 14 residues.

This chain connects TRBV19 to TRBJ1-2; D is unclear. The CDR3 contains 15 residues. Between the trimmed V and J ends, which lost 0 bases and 7 bases, there was a span of 15 bases. Per germline, CDR1 LNHDA and CDR2 SQIVND (reference sequence). CDR3 sequence: CASSIDKRLSFGYTF. Here the CDR3 DNA reads TGTGCCAGTAGTATAGATAAGAGGCTGAGTTTTGGCTACACCTTC.

The rearrangement links TRBV21-1 to TRBJ1-4; TRBD1 is the table's D call, not checked against the DNA. TRBV21-1 is a known pseudogene. The CDR3 runs to 15 residues. The CDR3 here is CASSSDLGGPEKLFF. The CDR3, as DNA: TGTGCCAGCAGTTCCGACCTGGGTGGGCCGGAAAAACTGTTTTTT.

Many counts were recorded for this clone. The V call is TRBV7-9, the J call TRBJ1-2; the D is unclear. Trimming left V 5 bases short and J 5 bases short, with 15 bases between. The germline V gene has CDR1 SEHNR and CDR2 FQNEAQ (reference sequence). This CDR3 has 14 amino acids. The DNA of the CDR3 is TGTGCCAGCAGCCACCCGGGAAACTATTATGGCTACACCTTC. Protein product: CASSHPGNYYGYTF.

The chain couples TRBV11-2 to TRBJ2-1, with 8 bases matching TRBD2. Trimming at V came to 4 bases and at J to 4 bases, leaving 3 bases not matched to a gene. The length of the CDR3 is 14 residues. CDR1 is SGHAT, CDR2 FQNNGV, per germline. The CDR3 sequence: CASSSGTRYNEQFF. Written as DNA, the CDR3 is TGTGCCAGCAGCTCCGGGACTAGGTACAATGAGCAGTTCTTC.